This TCR beta chain was retrieved from a study of glioma-infiltrating T cells. Study-wide points: Only very few CDR3 sequences appeared in both tissue and blood. Non-neoplastic patients had below-expected tissue-blood divergence, while all gliomas exceeded expectation.

This CDR3 has 15 amino acids. Per germline, CDR1 DFQATT and CDR2 SNEGSKA (reference sequence). The germline V and J ends were trimmed by 6 bases and 4 bases, with 21 bases remaining between them. Amplification of TCR alpha and beta CDR3 regions from RNA used iRepertoire nested multiplex PCR. Tissue mRNA or PBMC total RNA, 100-400 ng, went into one-step reverse transcription and amplification. TCRdb ran MiXCR on the multiplex PCR reads and lists one entry per CDR3 protein. The sample has about 190,000 distinct CDR3 sequences; 30% to 40% are singletons. This clonotype has ten or more counts. Its target is unknown.

The material sequenced was glioma tissue, nonneoplastic brain tissue, or PBMCs (not recorded which). The receptor comes from a human donor with low-grade glioma or glioblastoma, undergoing nonglioma brain surgery, or in good health (not recorded which). The chain has TRBV20-1 and TRBJ2-5; a weak D match, TRBD1 (6 bases). For the CDR3, the DNA is TGCAGTGCCCCCGCCCCGGGACAAAAACGAGAGACCCAGTACTTC. Amino acids: CSAPAPGQKRETQYF.